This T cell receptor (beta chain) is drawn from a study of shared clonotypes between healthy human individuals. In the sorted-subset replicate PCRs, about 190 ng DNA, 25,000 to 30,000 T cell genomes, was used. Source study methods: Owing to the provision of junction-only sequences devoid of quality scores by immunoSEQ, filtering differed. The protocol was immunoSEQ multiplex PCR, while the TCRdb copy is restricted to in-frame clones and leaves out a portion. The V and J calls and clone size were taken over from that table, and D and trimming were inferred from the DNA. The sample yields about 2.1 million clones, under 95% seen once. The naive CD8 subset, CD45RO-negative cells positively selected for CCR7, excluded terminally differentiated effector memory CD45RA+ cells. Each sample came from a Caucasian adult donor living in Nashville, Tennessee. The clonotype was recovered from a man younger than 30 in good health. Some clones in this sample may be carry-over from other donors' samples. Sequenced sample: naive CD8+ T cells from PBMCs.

This CDR3 is CASSMTQGDTQYF. The CDR3 DNA reads TGTGCCAGTAGTATGACCCAGGGGGATACGCAGTATTTT. The chain links TRBV19 to TRBJ2-3; possibly TRBD1 for D (6 bases). Trimming left V 3 bases short and J 6 bases short, with 10 bases between. This CDR3 contains 13 residues. Germline CDR1 is LNHDA and CDR2 is SQIVND (reference sequence).